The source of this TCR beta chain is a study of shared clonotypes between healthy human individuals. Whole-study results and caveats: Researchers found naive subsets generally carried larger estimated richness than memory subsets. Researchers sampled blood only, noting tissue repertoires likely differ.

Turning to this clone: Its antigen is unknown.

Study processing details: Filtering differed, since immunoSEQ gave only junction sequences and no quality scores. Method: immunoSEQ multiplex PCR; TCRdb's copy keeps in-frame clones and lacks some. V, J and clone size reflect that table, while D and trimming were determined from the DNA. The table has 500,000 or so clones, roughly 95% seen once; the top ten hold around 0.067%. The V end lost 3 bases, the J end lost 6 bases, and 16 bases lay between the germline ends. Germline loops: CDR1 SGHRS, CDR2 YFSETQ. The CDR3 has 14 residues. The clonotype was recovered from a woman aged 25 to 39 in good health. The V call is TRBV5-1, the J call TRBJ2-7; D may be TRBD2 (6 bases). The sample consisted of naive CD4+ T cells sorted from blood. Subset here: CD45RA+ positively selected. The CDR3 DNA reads TGCGCCAGCAGCTCGTCGACTAGTTACTTCGAGCAGTACTTC. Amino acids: CASSSSTSYFEQYF. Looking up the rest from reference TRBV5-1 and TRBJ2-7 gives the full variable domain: KAGVTQTPRYLIKTRGQQVTLSCSPISGHRSVSWYQQTPGQGLQFLFEYFSETQRNKGNFPGRFSGRQFSNSRSEMNVSTLELGDSALYLCASSSSTSYFEQYFGPGTRLTVT.